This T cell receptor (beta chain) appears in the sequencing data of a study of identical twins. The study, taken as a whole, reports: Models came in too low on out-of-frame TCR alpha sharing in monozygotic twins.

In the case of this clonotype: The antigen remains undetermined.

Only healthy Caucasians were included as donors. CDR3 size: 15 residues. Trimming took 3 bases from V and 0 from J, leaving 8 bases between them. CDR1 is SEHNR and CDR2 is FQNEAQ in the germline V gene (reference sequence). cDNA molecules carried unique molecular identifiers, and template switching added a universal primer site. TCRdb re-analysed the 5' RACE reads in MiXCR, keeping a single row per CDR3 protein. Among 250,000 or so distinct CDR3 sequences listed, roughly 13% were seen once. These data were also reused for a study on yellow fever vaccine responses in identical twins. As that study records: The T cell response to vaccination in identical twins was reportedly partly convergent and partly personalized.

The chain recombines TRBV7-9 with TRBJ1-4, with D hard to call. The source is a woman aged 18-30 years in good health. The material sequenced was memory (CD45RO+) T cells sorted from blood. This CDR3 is CASSFGLTTNEKLFF. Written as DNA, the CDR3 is TGTGCCAGCAGCTTTGGTCTGACAACTAATGAAAAACTGTTTTTT.